These T cell receptor beta chains were read from a single sample in a study of early T cells in non-severe SARS-CoV-2 infection. Each CDR3 protein gets one entry after TCRdb re-called the 5' RACE reads with MiXCR. This sample carries roughly 47,000 distinct CDR3 sequences, around 6.5% of them seen once, and the ten largest clones take about 2.7%. The material was whole blood, obtained at baseline. These receptors all stem from an adult who was a healthcare worker with PCR-confirmed SARS-CoV-2 infection or an uninfected control (not recorded which). Each CDR3 is given with its conserved first and last residue. A D gene is named only where the DNA matches it firmly. Clone size is stated in some rows and not others, as once, few, many or a class when expanded.

TRBV7-9	TRBJ1-6	.	.	CASSRRTGVEGNSPLHF	TGTGCCAGCAGCCGCCGGACGGGGGTCGAAGGCAATTCACCCCTCCACTTT
TRBV28	TRBJ1-1	many	TRBD1	CASRPTDRPNTEAFF	TGTGCCAGCAGACCTACGGACAGGCCGAACACTGAAGCTTTCTTT
TRBV6-2/TRBV6-3	TRBJ1-5	many	TRBD1	CASSFSGGQPQHF	TGTGCCAGCAGTTTCTCAGGGGGCCAGCCCCAGCATTTT
TRBV6-2/TRBV6-3	TRBJ1-6	many	.	CASSLVESSPLHF	TGTGCCAGCAGTTTGGTCGAGAGTTCACCCCTCCACTTT
TRBV24-1	TRBJ2-3	many	TRBD2	CATSDLAGDGSDTQYF	TGTGCCACCAGTGATTTAGCGGGGGATGGTTCAGATACGCAGTATTTT
TRBV27	TRBJ2-4	many	TRBD2	CASSFAAAGGKNIQYF	TGTGCCAGCAGTTTCGCGGCCGCGGGGGGCAAAAACATTCAGTACTTC
TRBV7-9	TRBJ2-5	few	.	CASSTGQGGETQYF	TGTGCCAGCAGCACCGGCCAGGGGGGTGAGACCCAGTACTTC
TRBV25-1	TRBJ1-1	many	.	CASSEQLNTEAFF	TGTGCCAGCAGTGAGCAGCTGAACACTGAAGCTTTCTTT
TRBV10-3	TRBJ2-7	many	.	CAISENRDAYEQYF	TGTGCCATCAGTGAAAACAGGGATGCGTACGAGCAGTACTTC
TRBV28	TRBJ2-7	many	.	CASSSGTTKNWREQYF	TGTGCCAGCAGTTCCGGGACAACCAAAAACTGGAGGGAGCAGTACTTC
TRBV5-4	TRBJ2-1	many	.	CASSLGQAPYNEQFF	TGTGCCAGCAGCCTCGGGCAGGCACCCTACAATGAGCAGTTCTTC
TRBV7-2	TRBJ2-7	many	TRBD1	CASSINPGQPPYEQYF	TGTGCCAGCAGCATCAACCCGGGACAGCCCCCCTACGAGCAGTACTTC
TRBV7-6	TRBJ2-5	.	TRBD1	CASSGPRTGEETQNF	TGTGCCAGCAGCGGGCCAAGGACAGGCGAAGAGACCCAGAACTTC
TRBV6-1	TRBJ1-1	many	.	CASSRVRTNTEAFF	TGTGCCAGCAGCAGGGTGCGGACGAACACTGAAGCTTTCTTT
TRBV12-3/TRBV12-4	TRBJ2-2	few	TRBD2	CASSLRRGDTGELFF	TGTGCCAGCAGCCTAAGGCGGGGGGACACCGGGGAGCTGTTTTTT
TRBV29-1	TRBJ2-3	many	TRBD2	CSVGIQRGPLVDTQYF	TGCAGCGTTGGAATTCAGCGGGGGCCGTTAGTAGATACGCAGTATTTT
TRBV19	TRBJ1-4	many	.	CAPRKLFF	TGTGCCCCCCGAAAACTGTTTTTT
TRBV7-3	TRBJ2-3	many	.	CASSLTKADTQYF	TGTGCCAGCAGCTTAACGAAGGCAGATACGCAGTATTTT
TRBV20-1	TRBJ2-2	few	TRBD1	CSAPGQSLNTGELFF	TGCAGTGCTCCGGGACAGAGCCTGAACACCGGGGAGCTGTTTTTT
TRBV7-3	TRBJ2-3	.	.	CASSPVPGRGKGNTQYF	TGTGCCAGCAGCCCGGTTCCCGGAAGGGGAAAAGGAAATACGCAGTATTTT
TRBV2	TRBJ2-3	many	.	CASSGEGADTQYF	TGTGCCAGCAGTGGGGAGGGGGCGGATACGCAGTATTTT
TRBV12-3/TRBV12-4	TRBJ1-2	many	TRBD1	CASRTGGGGYTF	TGTGCCAGCAGGACAGGGGGCGGTGGCTACACCTTC
TRBV12-3/TRBV12-4	TRBJ1-6	many	.	CASSLSRSYNSPLHF	TGTGCCAGCAGTTTATCGAGGAGTTATAATTCACCCCTCCACTTT
TRBV5-6	TRBJ2-5	.	.	CASSYSGLVAETQYF	TGTGCCAGCAGCTATTCTGGCTTGGTGGCCGAGACCCAGTACTTC
TRBV14	TRBJ1-6	many	.	CASSRSGRDLNSPLHF	TGTGCCAGCAGCCGTTCCGGCCGGGACCTAAATTCACCCCTCCACTTT
TRBV7-2	TRBJ2-1	many	TRBD2	CASTAGGAPYNEQFF	TGTGCCAGCACAGCGGGGGGCGCCCCCTACAATGAGCAGTTCTTC
TRBV7-7	TRBJ2-2	many	.	CASSPGRGELFF	TGTGCTAGCAGCCCAGGCCGCGGGGAGCTGTTTTTT
TRBV25-1	TRBJ2-1	few	.	CASSAAGRYNEQFF	TGTGCCAGCAGTGCCGCAGGACGGTACAATGAGCAGTTCTTC
TRBV5-1	TRBJ2-5	many	.	CASSLSPWATQYF	TGCGCCAGCAGCTTGTCGCCCTGGGCGACCCAGTACTTC